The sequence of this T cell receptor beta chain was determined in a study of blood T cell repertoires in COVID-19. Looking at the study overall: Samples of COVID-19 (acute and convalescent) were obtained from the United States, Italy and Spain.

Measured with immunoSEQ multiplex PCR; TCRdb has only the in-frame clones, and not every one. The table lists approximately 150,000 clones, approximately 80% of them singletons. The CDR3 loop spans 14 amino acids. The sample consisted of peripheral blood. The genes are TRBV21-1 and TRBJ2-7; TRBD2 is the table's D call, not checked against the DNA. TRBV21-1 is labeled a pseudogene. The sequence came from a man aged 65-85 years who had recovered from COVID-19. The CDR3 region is CASSKGDCRVEQYF. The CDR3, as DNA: TGTGCCAGCAGCAAAGGCGACTGTAGAGTCGAGCAGTACTTC.